This T cell receptor beta chain came from a study of CD8 T cells in Susac syndrome. For this clonotype: Germline is not matched at one junction end, which may reflect a read error.

Random hexamers primed reverse transcription of about 0.5 to 1 ug RNA. TCRdb reanalysed the immunoSEQ multiplex PCR reads using MiXCR and keeps one entry per CDR3 protein. The sample has almost 450,000 distinct CDR3 sequences, approximately 85% seen once; the top ten hold under 0.15%. CDR1 and CDR2 (germline): MNHEY, SMNVEV (reference sequence). This CDR3 contains 13 residues. This rearrangement joins TRBV27 to TRBJ2-1; no definite D call. This clonotype originated in a human donor with multiple sclerosis. Sequencing used CD8+ T cells from PBMCs. The CDR3 bases are TGTGCCACCAGTTTGGACGAATACAATGAGCAGTTCTTC. Amino acid sequence: CATSLDEYNEQFF.